Below, one T cell receptor (beta chain) is given with its context. Its target is unknown. This record belongs to a study of T cell responses to AZD1222 COVID-19 vaccine. Across the whole study: Pooled in the analysis were second doses at about 4 or about 12 weeks. Study findings and constraints: White British people made up most donors, females outnumbered males, and clonal diversity was possibly underestimated.

The CDR3 sequence is 14 residues long. The germline V and J ends were trimmed by 4 bases and 10 bases, with 14 bases remaining between them. In germline, CDR1 is MNHEY, CDR2 SMNVEV (reference sequence). TCRdb keeps only in-frame clones here, not all; method: immunoSEQ multiplex PCR. The sample yields 100,000 to 150,000 clones, about 90% seen once. The TCR comes from an adult in good health. The sample was peripheral blood, taken on day 0 of AZD1222 vaccination. This sequence joins TRBV27 and TRBJ1-6; unclear D gene. The CDR3 DNA reads TGTGCCAGCAGTTCCGGGAATGCGGGGTCACCCCTCCACTTT. Its translation is CASSSGNAGSPLHF.